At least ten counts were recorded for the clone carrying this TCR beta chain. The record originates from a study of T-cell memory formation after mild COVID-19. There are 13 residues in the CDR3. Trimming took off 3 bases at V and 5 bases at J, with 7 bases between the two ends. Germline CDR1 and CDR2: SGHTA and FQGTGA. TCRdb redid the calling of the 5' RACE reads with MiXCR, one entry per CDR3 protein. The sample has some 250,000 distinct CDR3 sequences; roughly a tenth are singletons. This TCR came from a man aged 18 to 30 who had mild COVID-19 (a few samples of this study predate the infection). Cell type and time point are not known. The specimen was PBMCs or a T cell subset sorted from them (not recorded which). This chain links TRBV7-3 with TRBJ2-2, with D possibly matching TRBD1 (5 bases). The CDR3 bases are TGTGCCAGCAGCTTCCAGGGAACCGGGGAGCTGTTTTTT. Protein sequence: CASSFQGTGELFF.